The text below deals with one T cell receptor beta chain. The antigen is undetermined. Measured with immunoSEQ multiplex PCR; TCRdb has only the in-frame clones, and not every one. Counted here are 110,000 to 150,000 clones, approximately 80% occurring once; the ten biggest clones make up around 4.9%. The sample is drawn from a study of cytotoxic CD8 clonotypes in ibrutinib-treated CLL. Study observations and caveats: Few clonotypes were public, and these shrank or held steady under treatment. Exceeding age-matched healthy donors, baseline clonality also tracked the counts of circulating CD8+ T cells. Clonality went higher at ibrutinib response and then dropped back toward baseline at progression.

This material consisted of PBMCs, taken after 24 months of ibrutinib treatment. This receptor was obtained from a human donor with chronic lymphocytic leukemia.

The CDR3: CATSRDGGENYNEQFF. In DNA, the CDR3 is TGTGCCACCAGCAGAGATGGTGGGGAGAACTACAATGAGCAGTTCTTC. The chain couples TRBV15 to TRBJ2-1, with D maybe TRBD2 (5 bases). The CDR3 covers 16 residues. CDR1 and CDR2 (germline): LNHNV, YYDKDF (reference sequence). Trimming removed 0 bases at V and 3 bases at J, with 12 bases between. Full variable domain (missing parts from reference TRBV15 and TRBJ2-1): DAMVIQNPRYQVTQFGKPVTLSCSQTLNHNVMYWYQQKSSQAPKLLFHYYDKDFNNEADTPDNFQSRRPNTSFCFLDIRSPGLGDTAMYLCATSRDGGENYNEQFFGPGTRLTVL.